Sequencing of this T cell receptor beta chain was carried out in a study of cytomegalovirus exposure and HLA in healthy donors. Turning to the study itself: Tens of millions of unique TCRs, all from HLA-typed donors, were included in an early release of the data. Findings and limits, study-wide: For presence/absence analyses, sequencing depth was assumed to be roughly uniform across donors. A later analysis reportedly found fewer N-insertions in an Asian-associated ancestry cluster than the roughly 670-donor mean.

As regards this clone: As yet, its antigen is unknown.

V shed 8 bases and J shed 0 bases, with 11 bases lying between them. Germline assignment: CDR1 MNHEY and CDR2 SVGAGI. The CDR3 loop spans 14 amino acids. The PCR was carried out with 60 Vbeta primers and 13 Jbeta primers. TCRdb's copy holds only in-frame clones and misses some; the assay was immunoSEQ multiplex PCR. This table holds roughly 200,000 clones, 77% found once. The sequence was obtained from a woman aged 55-70 years in good health and CMV-seropositive. The chain links TRBV6-5 to TRBJ1-5; D is possibly TRBD1 (5 bases). The sample was PBMCs. The CDR3 spells CASSGGNSNQPQHF. The CDR3 DNA is TGTGCCAGCTCTGGGGGGAATAGCAATCAGCCCCAGCATTTT.